This T cell receptor (beta chain) was sequenced for a study of blood T cell repertoires in COVID-19. The wider study: From T cells, B-cell-depleted T cells, or PBMCs came the material, which was cDNA or gDNA.

Clinical history reported by participants formed the basis on which cohorts were assigned. Two negative PCRs, clearance, or symptom resolution had been documented for recovered Cohort 3 donors. Sequencing used immunoSEQ multiplex PCR; TCRdb keeps in-frame clones, though not all of them. The table records about 480,000 clones, 88% of them present only once. CDR3 length: 14 amino acids. CDR1 and CDR2 (germline): PRHDT, FYEKMQ (reference sequence). V was pared by 5 bases and J by 1 base, with 1 base of the junction left unmatched. The sequenced material came from PBMCs or T cells enriched from blood (not recorded which). This sequence originates from a woman between 40 and 55 years old who had recovered from COVID-19. The chain combines TRBV13 with TRBJ2-1; 8 bases line up with TRBD1. The CDR3 DNA reads as TGTGCCAGCAGCCGGGACAGGTCCTACAATGAGCAGTTCTTC. This translates into CASSRDRSYNEQFF.